This TCR beta chain was captured in a study of T cells after yellow fever vaccination. Across the study: SMART-Seq v4 Ultra Low Input prepared the low-cell-number fractions.

This clonotype has only a few counts. Its antigen is unidentified. The CDR3 consists of 16 residues. V was pared by 4 bases and J by 5 bases, with 7 bases of the junction left unmatched. Germline V CDR1 and CDR2: MNHEY, SVGEGT. Whole-study results and caveats: FACS-sorted repertoires could harbor abundant contaminating bulk-population clonotypes. Post-booster reappearance was seen for most primary-vaccination clones (nearly 97% CD4, roughly 86% CD8).

TCRdb passed the 5' RACE reads through MiXCR, listing each CDR3 protein once. The sample lists about 360,000 distinct CDR3 sequences, 6.2% occurring once. The rearrangement links TRBV6-2 or TRBV6-3 to TRBJ2-1; 11 bases agree with TRBD2. This clonotype originated in a man aged 30 to 45 who received the YFV17D yellow fever vaccine. The source material was PBMCs, sampled 5 days after the yellow fever booster vaccination. The CDR3 protein is CASSWALAGGNNEQFF. The CDR3 DNA is TGTGCCAGCAGTTGGGCTCTAGCGGGAGGTAACAATGAGCAGTTCTTC.